This T cell receptor beta chain originates from a study of T cell responses to AZD1222 COVID-19 vaccine. General study results and limits: Sampling captured repertoires only after the peak T cell response.

A remark on this clone: Its cognate antigen is unknown.

Clones were read by immunoSEQ multiplex PCR, and TCRdb kept only the in-frame ones, dropping some. Of around 120,000 clones in the sample, roughly 90% were seen once. With 2 bases removed from V and 7 bases from J, the gap between germline ends came to 14 bases. Germline V gives CDR1 SEHNR, CDR2 FQNEAQ (reference sequence). CDR3 length: 14 residues. The sequencing here drew on peripheral blood, taken on day 0 of AZD1222 vaccination. The receptor was derived from an adult in good health. The chain combines TRBV7-9 with TRBJ2-5; a weak D match, TRBD2 (6 bases). The chain's CDR3 is CASSLSQGGRTQYF. CDR3 coding DNA: TGTGCCAGCAGCTTATCGCAGGGAGGACGGACCCAGTACTTC.